The 14 T cell receptor beta chains below come from one sample, sequenced in a study of shared clonotypes between healthy human individuals. TCRdb's copy holds only in-frame clones and misses some; the assay was immunoSEQ multiplex PCR. The sample lists about half a million clones; approximately 78% were seen once. The specimen sequenced was PBMCs. The source is a middle-aged woman in good health. Some clones in this sample may be carry-over from other donors' samples.

CDR3 loop: CASSEGQGGFAEQFF. The CDR3 DNA sequence: TGTGCCAGCAGTGAGGGACAGGGGGGTTTCGCTGAGCAGTTCTTC. The V gene is TRBV2, the J gene TRBJ2-1; 11 bases fit TRBD1. The V segment lost 3 bases and the J segment 9 bases; nucleotides outside the gene matches: 7. The CDR3 loop spans 15 amino acids. The germline V gene encodes CDR1 SNHLY and CDR2 FYNNEI.

The chain recombines TRBV5-8 with TRBJ2-3; D unresolved. The germline gives CDR1 SGHTS, CDR2 YDEGEE. CDR3 length: 13 residues. V lost 0 bases and J lost 6, with 8 bases in between. The CDR3 nucleotides read TGTGCCAGCAGCTTGGGGATCGGGGATACGCAGTATTTT. It yields the protein CASSLGIGDTQYF.

The J gene is TRBJ2-1, the V gene TRBV7-3; 7 bases line up with TRBD2. J was trimmed by 4 bases and V by 3 bases; bases with no gene match: 3. There are 14 residues in the CDR3. The V gene's germline CDR1 is SGHTA and CDR2 FQGTGA. CDR3 amino acids: CASSLSGRYNEQFF. In DNA form, the CDR3 reads TGTGCCAGCAGCTTGTCCGGGAGGTACAATGAGCAGTTCTTC. Complete variable domain (other parts from reference TRBV7-3 and TRBJ2-1): GAGVSQTPSNKVTEKGKYVELRCDPISGHTALYWYRQSLGQGPEFLIYFQGTGAADDSGLPNDRFFAVRPEGSVSTLKIQRTERGDSAVYLCASSLSGRYNEQFFGPGTRLTVL.

This clone was seen only once. This likely came from a read error, as a far larger clone is one base away. The limits of the CDR3 on the DNA are not certain, so only TCRdb's listed CDR3 is given. This chain links TRBV5-1 with TRBJ2-7; the table's D call, TRBD1, was not checked against the DNA. Germline V gene sequence: CDR1 SGHRS, CDR2 YFSETQ. The CDR3 sequence runs 15 residues, both termini included. CDR3: CASSLRFGTFYEQYF.

This rearrangement joins TRBV11-2 to TRBJ2-4, with 12 positions matching TRBD2. Trimming took 4 bases from V and 7 from J; bases not matched to a gene: 8. CDR3 size: 16 residues. The V gene's germline CDR1 is SGHAT and CDR2 FQNNGV. In DNA, the CDR3 is TGTGCCAGCAGCTCCCGACTAGCGGGAGACGGGAACATTCAGTACTTC. Its translation: CASSSRLAGDGNIQYF.

This chain joins TRBV10-3 and TRBJ2-5; TRBD1 or TRBD2 may be the D gene (5 bases each). V lost 0 bases, J lost 5 bases, and 10 bases lay in between. CDR3 size: 14 residues. Germline V gene data show CDR1 as ENHRY and CDR2 as SYGVKD. Here the CDR3 DNA reads TGTGCCATCAGTGAGTCGGGGGTTTTGGAGACCCAGTACTTC. As protein: CAISESGVLETQYF.

The chain employs TRBV7-2 and TRBJ1-5; tentatively, D is TRBD1 (6 bases). Trimming pared 2 bases from V and 2 bases from J, leaving 10 bases between. Germline lookup yields CDR1 SGHTA and CDR2 FQGNSA. The CDR3 totals 15 residues. CDR3 bases: TGTGCCAGCAGCTTACAACAGGGAGGCAATCAGCCCCAGCATTTT. Translated: CASSLQQGGNQPQHF.

With regard to this clone: The likely explanation is a read error, given a far larger clone one base away. The same CDR3 arises from other DNA sequences in this sample as well. The chain is built from TRBV28 and TRBJ1-5, with no clear D. CDR3 length: 13 amino acids. Between the trimmed V and J ends, which lost 5 bases and 0 bases, there was a span of 5 bases. CDR1 is MDHEN and CDR2 is SYDVKM in the germline V gene. In DNA, the CDR3 is TGTGCCAGCAGTCTAGATAGCAATCAGCCCCAGCATTTT. This sequence encodes CASSLDSNQPQHF.

The chain combines TRBV9 with TRBJ2-2; TRBD2 aligns across 10 bases. CDR1 and CDR2 (germline): SGDLS, YYNGEE. The ends lost 0 bases at V and 0 bases at J; junction bases unmatched: 2. The CDR3 has 17 residues. The CDR3: CASSVGAGGANTGELFF. CDR3 coding DNA: TGTGCCAGCAGCGTAGGAGCGGGAGGGGCGAACACCGGGGAGCTGTTTTTT.

The chain is built from TRBV7-8 and TRBJ1-4; D is ambiguous. The CDR3 is made up of 15 amino acids. Looked up from germline, CDR1 is SGHVS and CDR2 is FQNEAQ. V lost 2 bases to trimming and J lost 8 bases, with 15 bases between them. CDR3 nucleotide sequence: TGTGCCAGCAGCTTAACGACCGACGCTAGGGAAAAACTGTTTTTT. Encoded protein: CASSLTTDAREKLFF.

V and J are TRBV5-8 and TRBJ2-7; a possible D gene is TRBD2 (6 bases). Germline V gene lookup returns CDR1 SGHTS and CDR2 YDEGEE. This CDR3 has 14 amino acids. Trimming stripped 5 bases from V and 0 bases from J, with 12 bases between. The CDR3 DNA follows: TGTGCCAGCAGGAGCGGGCGGAGCTCCTACGAGCAGTACTTC. Amino acids: CASRSGRSSYEQYF.

The V and J genes are TRBV10-1 and TRBJ2-1; maybe TRBD2 (5 bases). The length of the CDR3 is 15 residues. CDR1 is WNHNN, CDR2 SYGVQD, per germline (reference sequence). Deletions cut 11 bases from V and 0 bases from J, with 17 bases between. The DNA for the CDR3 is TGCGCCCGAAGACCCGGACTCTCCTCCTACAATGAGCAGTTCTTC. Translation gives CARRPGLSSYNEQFF.

Ten or more counts support this clone. The sample contains more than one DNA sequence encoding this CDR3. The V call is TRBV11-2, the J call TRBJ2-1, with a tentative D call TRBD1 (5 bases). The CDR3 extends over 13 amino acids. Germline V gene lookup returns CDR1 SGHAT and CDR2 FQNNGV. Trimming cost V 2 bases and J 10 bases, with 12 bases left between them. For the CDR3, the DNA is TGTGCCAGCAGCTTATATGGGGCGGAAGAGCAGTTCTTC. It is translated as CASSLYGAEEQFF.

This clone was observed at least ten times. The rearrangement joins TRBV5-1 to TRBJ1-4, with no clear D. CDR3 length: 16 amino acids. V lost 0 bases, J lost 3 bases, and 12 bases lay in between. Germline V gene sequence: CDR1 SGHRS, CDR2 YFSETQ. The CDR3 nucleotides are TGCGCCAGCAGCTTGGCCGCGGGCCCTCCTAATGAAAAACTGTTTTTT. This translates into CASSLAAGPPNEKLFF.